This record concerns one T cell receptor beta chain sequence. Its antigen is as yet unknown. Processed graft tissue released its intraepithelial and lamina propria lymphocytes. This sample is part of a study of graft-versus-host responses after intestinal transplantation. About the research overall: Anti-thymocyte globulin served as induction for all recipients, who then took tacrolimus and steroids for three to four years. General observations from the study: Allografts of one patient group, those with graft-donor T cell macrochimerism, had high graft-versus-host to host-versus-graft clonal ratios. Analysis identified GvH clones in recipient marrow, with some appearing first in ileum or blood. An association linked early post-transplant HvG declines with peak circulating GvH clone levels.

The V gene end was trimmed by 6 bases and the J gene end by 0 bases; junction bases not matched to a gene: 7. Germline CDR1 is MNHNS and CDR2 is SASEGT. This CDR3 comprises 15 residues. Method: immunoSEQ multiplex PCR; TCRdb's copy keeps in-frame clones and lacks some. The sample includes about 14,000 clones, about 61% of them seen just once. The chain combines TRBV6-1 with TRBJ2-7, with 8 bases fitting TRBD1. The receptor was derived from a human patient who received an intestinal transplant, so some T cells may come from the graft donor. This material consisted of ileum tissue, taken 524 days after transplant. The CDR3 DNA reads as TGTGCCAGCAGCCCGGGACAGGTCGGCTCCTACGAGCAGTACTTC. Translation gives CASSPGQVGSYEQYF.